This entry lists 28 T cell receptor beta chains sequenced from one sample in a study of cytomegalovirus exposure and HLA in healthy donors. This PCR relied on a set of 60 Vbeta primers and 13 Jbeta primers. Sequencing used immunoSEQ multiplex PCR; TCRdb keeps in-frame clones, though not all of them. The repertoire holds tens of thousands of clones, with roughly three quarters as singletons. Sequenced sample: PBMCs. The receptor source for this set is a middle-aged woman in good health and CMV-seropositive.

The gene calls are TRBV29-1 and TRBJ1-4; D uncertain. Germline CDR1 SQVTM, CDR2 ANQGSEA. The CDR3 spans 12 residues. Deletions cut 7 bases from V and 8 bases from J, with 14 bases between. CDR3 loop: CSAGSGREKLFF. As DNA, the CDR3 is TGCAGCGCTGGGTCGGGGAGGGAAAAACTGTTTTTT.

The V and J genes are TRBV4-1 and TRBJ1-2, with 7 bases fitting TRBD1. Trimming at V came to 3 bases and at J to 4 bases, leaving 14 bases not matched to a gene. Germline-derived CDR1 and CDR2 are MGHRA and YSYEKL. The CDR3 is 17 residues long. CDR3 bases: TGCGCCAGCAGCCAGCACACCGGGACAGCCTCTATCTATGGCTACACCTTC. Protein product: CASSQHTGTASIYGYTF.

This clone showed up just a few times. The rearrangement joins TRBV6-5 to TRBJ2-1; 9 nucleotides line up with TRBD2. Germline V gene sequence: CDR1 MNHEY, CDR2 SVGAGI. Unmatched junction bases numbered 6, after V lost 6 bases and J lost 6 bases. The CDR3 consists of 14 residues. The CDR3 bases are TGTGCCAGCAGCAAGCGGGAGGTGGGCAATGAGCAGTTCTTC. Protein: CASSKREVGNEQFF.

In this sample, this clone turned up once. The rearrangement joins TRBV7-8 to TRBJ1-2, with D possibly being TRBD1 (5 bases). The CDR3 consists of 14 residues. V shed 0 bases and J shed 4 bases, with 9 bases lying between them. Germline assignment: CDR1 SGHVS and CDR2 FQNEAQ. The CDR3 nucleotides are TGTGCCAGCAGCTTAGCCCCGACAGTCTATGGCTACACCTTC. Translating gives CASSLAPTVYGYTF.

This chain connects TRBV30 to TRBJ1-2; 8 nucleotides align to TRBD1. After removal of 2 bases from V and 1 base from J, the junction contained 6 bases not matched to a gene. The length of the CDR3 is 15 residues. The germline CDR1 and CDR2 sequences are GTSNPN and SVGIG (reference sequence). CDR3 sequence reads: CAWSSTGGNNYGYTF. CDR3 in DNA: TGTGCCTGGAGTAGCACAGGGGGAAATAACTATGGCTACACCTTC.

V gene TRBV5-1 combines with J gene TRBJ2-6; TRBD1 agrees at 7 bases. This CDR3 has 15 residues. Per germline, CDR1 SGHRS and CDR2 YFSETQ. The V and J ends lost 4 bases and 2 bases, in that order; junction bases with no gene match: 3. CDR3 residues: CASSPDRAGANVLTF. CDR3 nucleotides: TGCGCCAGCAGCCCCGACAGGGCTGGGGCCAACGTCCTGACTTTC.

The chain employs TRBV16 and TRBJ2-7; 12 positions agree with TRBD2. The CDR3 has 16 residues. V was pared by 2 bases and J by 2 bases, with 4 bases of the junction left unmatched. In germline, CDR1 is KGHSY, CDR2 FQNENV. This CDR3 reads CASSQLGLAGTYEQYF. CDR3 sequence (DNA): TGTGCCAGCAGCCAACTAGGACTAGCGGGGACCTACGAGCAGTACTTC.

The CDR3 protein is CASSQEPGTGYGGYTF. CDR3 DNA: TGTGCCAGCAGCCAAGAGCCCGGGACAGGGTATGGTGGCTACACCTTC. The V call is TRBV4-2, the J call TRBJ1-2; 9 bases align to TRBD1. CDR3 length: 16 amino acids. Germline loops: CDR1 LGHNA, CDR2 YNFKEQ. V was pared by 0 bases and J by 7 bases, with 9 bases of the junction left unmatched.

The rearrangement joins TRBV7-9 to TRBJ2-2; TRBD1 matches at 11 bases. Trimming cost V 4 bases and J 8 bases; bases outside gene matches: 12. Germline V CDR1 and CDR2: SEHNR, FQNEAQ (reference sequence). The CDR3 is made up of 17 amino acids. This chain's CDR3 is CASSSQRTGGIIGELFF. In DNA, the CDR3 is TGTGCCAGCAGCTCCCAACGGACAGGGGGCATCATAGGGGAGCTGTTTTTT.

The chain couples TRBV5-1 to TRBJ2-3; 11 bases are a match to TRBD2. V lost 4 bases to trimming and J lost 4 bases; unmatched junction nucleotides: 2. Germline values: CDR1 SGHRS, CDR2 YFSETQ. This CDR3 comprises 14 residues. CDR3 amino acids: CASSRSGGADTQYF. In DNA, the CDR3 is TGCGCCAGCAGCCGTAGCGGGGGGGCAGATACGCAGTATTTT. The full variable domain, its missing parts supplied by reference TRBV5-1 and TRBJ2-3, is KAGVTQTPRYLIKTRGQQVTLSCSPISGHRSVSWYQQTPGQGLQFLFEYFSETQRNKGNFPGRFSGRQFSNSRSEMNVSTLELGDSALYLCASSRSGGADTQYFGPGTRLTVL.

The chain links TRBV5-6 to TRBJ2-5, with 12 bases matching TRBD2. The CDR3 spans 16 residues. CDR1 SGHDT and CDR2 YYEEEE come from the germline V gene. V shed 0 bases, J shed 9 bases, and the junction held 9 bases outside the gene matches. The CDR3 region is CASSLGNGLAGWAQYF. DNA for the CDR3: TGTGCCAGCAGCTTGGGAAATGGACTAGCGGGGTGGGCCCAGTACTTC. Full variable domain (missing parts from reference TRBV5-6 and TRBJ2-5): DAGVTQSPTHLIKTRGQQVTLRCSPKSGHDTVSWYQQALGQGPQFIFQYYEEEERQRGNFPDRFSGHQFPNYSSELNVNALLLGDSALYLCASSLGNGLAGWAQYFGPGTRLLVL.

This sequence joins TRBV12-5 and TRBJ1-1; 7 bases are shared with TRBD1. The germline V gene encodes CDR1 LGHNT and CDR2 FRNRAP. The CDR3 totals 14 residues. V shed 3 bases and J 2 bases; nucleotides not matched to a gene: 3. The CDR3 sequence is CASGFGDRNTEAFF. The CDR3 DNA sequence: TGTGCTAGTGGTTTTGGGGACAGAAACACTGAAGCTTTCTTT.

V usage is TRBV6-5 and J usage is TRBJ2-3; a possible D gene is TRBD2 (6 bases). The CDR3 extends over 16 amino acids. Per germline, CDR1 MNHEY and CDR2 SVGAGI. V was shortened by 2 bases and J by 1 base, with 13 bases between the two germline ends. The CDR3 DNA reads as TGTGCCAGCAGTTACCTCGCGGGGAGAGGCACAGATACGCAGTATTTT. Translation gives CASSYLAGRGTDTQYF.

The V call is TRBV5-1, the J call TRBJ2-3; tentatively, D is TRBD1 (6 bases). Germline V gene lookup returns CDR1 SGHRS and CDR2 YFSETQ. The CDR3 extends over 16 amino acids. Trimming shortened V by 7 bases and J by 0 bases, and 18 bases separated the two germline ends. The CDR3 coding sequence is TGCGCCAGCCGCAGGGGAGACGCCTCTAGCACAGATACGCAGTATTTT. Translation: CASRRGDASSTDTQYF.

The J gene is TRBJ2-3, the V gene TRBV11-2, with unresolved D. CDR1 and CDR2 from the germline V gene are SGHAT and FQNNGV. V was cut by 2 bases and J by 3 bases, with 6 bases left in between. This CDR3 comprises 13 residues. The CDR3 DNA sequence: TGTGCCAGCAGCTTACACCGGACAGATACGCAGTATTTT. This sequence encodes CASSLHRTDTQYF.

This chain links TRBV27 with TRBJ2-3, with 9 nucleotides matching TRBD1. This CDR3 has 15 amino acids. CDR1 is MNHEY, CDR2 SMNVEV, per germline (reference sequence). Losses at the gene ends were 1 base for V and 6 bases for J; bases not matched to a gene: 5. The DNA of the CDR3 is TGTGCCAGCAGTTTATGGGGACAGGGCGGGGATACGCAGTATTTT. Protein sequence: CASSLWGQGGDTQYF.

V is TRBV28 and J is TRBJ2-3, with 9 bases aligning to TRBD2. The V gene end was trimmed by 3 bases and the J gene end by 0 bases; junction bases not matched to a gene: 7. The germline V gene has CDR1 MDHEN and CDR2 SYDVKM. There are 17 residues in the CDR3. The CDR3 protein is CASSFSGGLSSTDTQYF. As DNA, the CDR3 is TGTGCCAGCAGTTTTAGCGGGGGATTATCTAGCACAGATACGCAGTATTTT.

The chain joins TRBV28 to TRBJ2-7, with D hard to call. The ends were cut back, 2 bases at V and 0 bases at J, with 8 bases in the middle. The CDR3 loop spans 14 amino acids. The germline gives CDR1 MDHEN, CDR2 SYDVKM. The chain's CDR3 is CASSLHRSSYEQYF. CDR3 DNA: TGTGCCAGCAGTTTACATAGGAGCTCCTACGAGCAGTACTTC. The variable domain in full, completed from reference TRBV28 and TRBJ2-7, reads DVKVTQSSRYLVKRTGEKVFLECVQDMDHENMFWYRQDPGLGLRLIYFSYDVKMKEKGDIPEGYSVSREKKERFSLILESASTNQTSMYLCASSLHRSSYEQYFGPGTRLTVT.

This chain links TRBV2 with TRBJ1-2; maybe TRBD1 (5 bases). V gave up 3 bases and J gave up 5 bases, with 13 bases separating them. CDR3 length: 14 amino acids. Germline V gene data show CDR1 as SNHLY and CDR2 as FYNNEI. CDR3 coding DNA: TGTGCCAGCAGTGATCCCGGGACTGAGTATGGCTACACCTTC. Translated: CASSDPGTEYGYTF. The complete variable domain, with remaining parts taken from reference TRBV2 and TRBJ1-2, reads EPEVTQTPSHQVTQMGQEVILRCVPISNHLYFYWYRQILGQKVEFLVSFYNNEISEKSEIFDDQFSVERPDGSNFTLKIRSTKLEDSAMYFCASSDPGTEYGYTFGSGTRLTVV.

Concerning this clone itself: At one end, the junction sequence differs from germline, possibly due to a read error. The chain has TRBV14 and TRBJ2-3; TRBD2 matches 11 bases. CDR1 and CDR2 from the germline V gene are SGHDN and FVKESK. This CDR3 spans 16 amino acids. CDR3: CASSHLSGRAVDTQYF. Written as DNA, the CDR3 is TGTGCCAGTAGCCATCTTAGCGGGAGGGCCGTAGATACGCAGTATTTT.

This chain links TRBV9 with TRBJ1-4, with no clear D. Germline V gene lookup returns CDR1 SGDLS and CDR2 YYNGEE. This CDR3 has 14 amino acids. Trimming pared 4 bases from V and 6 bases from J, leaving 13 bases between. The CDR3, as DNA: TGTGCCAGCAGCCTAAGTACCGGGGATGAAAAACTGTTTTTT. Translated: CASSLSTGDEKLFF.

This rearrangement joins TRBV6-5 to TRBJ2-1; D ambiguous. The germline V gene encodes CDR1 MNHEY and CDR2 SVGAGI. The CDR3 has 15 amino acids. Trimming took 5 bases from V and 0 from J, leaving 11 bases between them. This chain's CDR3 is CASSPHMSSYNEQFF. In nucleotides, the CDR3 is TGTGCCAGCAGTCCCCATATGAGCTCCTACAATGAGCAGTTCTTC.

The J gene is TRBJ1-5, the V gene TRBV6-5; tentative D call: TRBD1 (5 bases). The CDR3 is made up of 15 amino acids. With 5 bases removed from V and 0 bases from J, the gap between germline ends came to 11 bases. Germline CDR1 MNHEY, CDR2 SVGAGI. CDR3 sequence (DNA): TGTGCCAGCAGTCTCACGGGGGATAGCAATCAGCCCCAGCATTTT. Its protein product is CASSLTGDSNQPQHF.

V gene TRBV30 combines with J gene TRBJ2-5; tentatively, D is TRBD1 (5 bases). Germline V CDR1 and CDR2: GTSNPN, SVGIG (reference sequence). Trimming removed 4 bases from V and 2 bases from J, with 8 bases in between. The CDR3 totals 12 residues. CDR3 sequence: CAWNTGQETQYF. CDR3 DNA sequence: TGTGCCTGGAACACAGGTCAAGAGACCCAGTACTTC.

The rearrangement links TRBV7-6 to TRBJ2-3, with 16 bases that match TRBD2. Per germline, CDR1 SGHVS and CDR2 FNYEAQ. CDR3 size: 18 residues. The V segment lost 0 bases and the J segment 4 bases; nucleotides outside the gene matches: 4. CDR3 in DNA: TGTGCCAGCAGCTTAGCCCGGGGACTAGCGGGGGGGGCAGATACGCAGTATTTT. This encodes CASSLARGLAGGADTQYF.

V is TRBV6-5 and J is TRBJ1-6; D is unresolved. Germline-derived CDR1 and CDR2 are MNHEY and SVGAGI. CDR3 length: 15 residues. V was clipped by 2 bases and J by 0 bases, with 5 bases between them. The chain's CDR3 is CASSYALSYNSPLHF. Written as DNA, the CDR3 is TGTGCCAGCAGTTACGCACTCTCCTATAATTCACCCCTCCACTTT.

The chain has TRBV7-9 and TRBJ2-1; D gene ambiguous. Trimming took 3 bases from V and 7 from J, leaving 7 bases between them. The CDR3 consists of 12 residues. CDR1 and CDR2 from the germline V gene are SEHNR and FQNEAQ (reference sequence). The CDR3 region has the DNA TGTGCCAGCAGCTTGAACGGGAATGAGCAGTTCTTC. Its translation: CASSLNGNEQFF.

The chain carries TRBV5-1 and TRBJ2-2, with D possibly TRBD1 on 6 matching bases. Trimming pared 4 bases from V and 2 bases from J, leaving 18 bases between. This CDR3 contains 17 residues. Germline values: CDR1 SGHRS, CDR2 YFSETQ. CDR3 in amino acids: CASSMGHRDINTGELFF. The CDR3 coding sequence is TGCGCCAGCAGCATGGGTCACAGGGATATCAACACCGGGGAGCTGTTTTTT.